This T cell receptor (beta chain) was captured by sequencing in a study of OX40 agonist ivuxolimab in advanced cancers. Study-level points and caveats: A proportion of nonresponders additionally exhibited low normalized T-cell clonal expansion. Still undetermined is the antigen specificity of the expanded peripheral T cells.

Autoimmune disease history or systemic immunosuppression led to patients being barred. TCRdb's copy holds only in-frame clones and misses some; the assay was immunoSEQ multiplex PCR. The table lists some 37,000 clones, more than 65% of them singletons, with 11% in the top ten. V lost 5 bases, J lost 1 base, and 6 bases lay in between. CDR3 size: 12 residues. Germline loops: CDR1 GTSNPN, CDR2 SVGIG (reference sequence). Turning to this clone: Its matching antigen is unknown.

This receptor was identified in an adult with an advanced solid tumor such as melanoma, head and neck, liver or kidney cancer. Source: CD4+ or CD8+ T cells sorted from blood, taken in a trial of the OX40 agonist ivuxolimab. The chain has TRBV30 and TRBJ1-3; no firm D call. CDR3: CAWGGSGNTIYF. The CDR3 DNA follows: TGTGCCTGGGGAGGGTCTGGAAACACCATATATTTT.